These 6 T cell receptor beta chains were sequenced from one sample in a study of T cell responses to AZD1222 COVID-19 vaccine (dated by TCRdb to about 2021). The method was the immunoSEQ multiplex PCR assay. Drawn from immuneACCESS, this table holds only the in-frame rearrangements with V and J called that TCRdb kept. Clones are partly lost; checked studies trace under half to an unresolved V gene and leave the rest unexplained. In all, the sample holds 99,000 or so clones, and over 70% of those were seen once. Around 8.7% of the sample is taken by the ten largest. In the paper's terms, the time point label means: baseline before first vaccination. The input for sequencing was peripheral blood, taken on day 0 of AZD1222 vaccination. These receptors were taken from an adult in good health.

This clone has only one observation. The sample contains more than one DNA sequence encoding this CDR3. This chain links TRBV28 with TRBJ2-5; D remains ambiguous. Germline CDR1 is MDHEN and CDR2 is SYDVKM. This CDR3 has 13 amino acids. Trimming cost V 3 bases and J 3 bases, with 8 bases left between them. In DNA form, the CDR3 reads TGTGCCAGCAGTTTTGGCCCCAAAGAGACCCAGTACTTC. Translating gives CASSFGPKETQYF.

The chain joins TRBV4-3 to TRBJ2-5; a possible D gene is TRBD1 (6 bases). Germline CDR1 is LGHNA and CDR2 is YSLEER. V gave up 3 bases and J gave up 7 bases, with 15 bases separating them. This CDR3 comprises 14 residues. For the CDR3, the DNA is TGCGCCAGCAGCCAGACCGGGACAATGGGGACCCAGTACTTC. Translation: CASSQTGTMGTQYF.

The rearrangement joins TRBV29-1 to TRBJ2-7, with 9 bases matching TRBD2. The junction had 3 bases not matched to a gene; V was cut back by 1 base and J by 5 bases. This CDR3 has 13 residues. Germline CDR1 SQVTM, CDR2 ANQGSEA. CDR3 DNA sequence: TGCAGCGTTGAAGGGGCTAGCGGGAACGAGCAGTACTTC. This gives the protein CSVEGASGNEQYF.

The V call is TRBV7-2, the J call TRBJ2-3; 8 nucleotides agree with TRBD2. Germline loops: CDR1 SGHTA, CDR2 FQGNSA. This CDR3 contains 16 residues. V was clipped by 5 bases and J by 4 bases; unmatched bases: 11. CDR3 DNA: TGTGCCAGCAGCCCCCGGGCGGGAGGTGGGGCAGATACGCAGTATTTT. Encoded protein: CASSPRAGGGADTQYF.

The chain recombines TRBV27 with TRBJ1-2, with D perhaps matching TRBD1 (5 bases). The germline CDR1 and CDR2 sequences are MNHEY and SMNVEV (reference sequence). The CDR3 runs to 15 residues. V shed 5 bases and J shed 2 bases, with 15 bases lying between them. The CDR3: CASSPGPGYNYGYTF. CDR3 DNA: TGTGCCAGCAGTCCGGGACCGGGGTACAACTATGGCTACACCTTC.

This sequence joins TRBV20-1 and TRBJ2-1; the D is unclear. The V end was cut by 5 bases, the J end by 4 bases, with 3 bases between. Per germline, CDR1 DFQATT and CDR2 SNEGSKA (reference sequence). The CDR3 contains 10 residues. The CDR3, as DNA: TGCAGTGCTTCTTACAATGAGCAGTTCTTC. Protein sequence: CSASYNEQFF.